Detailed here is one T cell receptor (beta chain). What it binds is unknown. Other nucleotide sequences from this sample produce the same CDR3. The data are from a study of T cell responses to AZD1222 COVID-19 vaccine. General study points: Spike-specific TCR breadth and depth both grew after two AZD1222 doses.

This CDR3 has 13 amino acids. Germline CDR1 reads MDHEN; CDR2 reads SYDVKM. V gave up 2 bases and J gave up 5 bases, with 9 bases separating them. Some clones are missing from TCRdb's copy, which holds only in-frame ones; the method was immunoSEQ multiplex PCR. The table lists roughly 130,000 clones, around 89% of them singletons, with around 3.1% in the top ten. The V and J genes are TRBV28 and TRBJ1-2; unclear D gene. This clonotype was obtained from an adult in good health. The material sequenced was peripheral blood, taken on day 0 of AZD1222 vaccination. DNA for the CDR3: TGTGCCAGCAGTTTAGATCGAGTTTATGGCTACACCTTC. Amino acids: CASSLDRVYGYTF.